Presented here are 29 T cell receptor beta chains from one specimen sequenced in a study of T cell repertoires in cytomegalovirus infection. Antigens for these TCRs are unknown. A single record per CDR3 protein comes from TCRdb applying MiXCR to the reads. The profile covers fewer than 65,000 distinct CDR3 sequences, with around a fifth appearing a single time and 26% taken by the ten largest. This specimen consisted of CD8+ T cells from cultured PBMCs, obtained from culture after CMV antigen stimulation. These TCRs come from a human donor in good health (CMV status not recorded). Some clones in this sample may be carry-over from other donors' samples.

This clonotype appeared a few times. J is TRBJ2-5 and V is TRBV7-8, with 15 bases fitting TRBD2. CDR3 length: 17 amino acids. Germline lookup yields CDR1 SGHVS and CDR2 FQNEAQ. Losses at the gene ends were 6 bases for V and 4 bases for J; bases not matched to a gene: 9. The CDR3 DNA sequence: TGTGCCAGCAGAATTGGGACTAGCGGGAGGAAAGGAGAGACCCAGTACTTC. Translating gives CASRIGTSGRKGETQYF.

This clonotype came up a few times. This sequence joins TRBV6-1 and TRBJ2-3; D is perhaps TRBD2 (5 bases). Germline values: CDR1 MNHNS, CDR2 SASEGT. This CDR3 is 15 amino acids long. V lost 2 bases and J lost 4, with 13 bases in between. CDR3 DNA: TGTGCCAGCAGTGAAAAGAGGGCGCGAGCAGATACGCAGTATTTT. This gives the protein CASSEKRARADTQYF.

The chain recombines TRBV5-4 with TRBJ2-1; 9 bases agree with TRBD2. Germline V CDR1 and CDR2: SGHNT, YYREEE (reference sequence). The CDR3 is made up of 15 amino acids. Trimming removed 2 bases from V and 6 bases from J; junction bases left unmatched: 6. The CDR3 loop is CASSFEREVLNEQFF. The CDR3 region has the DNA TGTGCCAGCAGCTTCGAGCGGGAGGTGCTCAATGAGCAGTTCTTC.

At least ten counts were recorded for this clonotype. The chain joins TRBV4-1 to TRBJ2-7, with D possibly being TRBD1 (6 bases). This CDR3 is 16 amino acids long. The V gene lost 1 base and the J gene lost 0 bases, with 13 bases spanning the gap. The germline V gene has CDR1 MGHRA and CDR2 YSYEKL. This chain's CDR3 is CASSQVPDSSSYEQYF. CDR3 sequence (DNA): TGCGCCAGCAGCCAAGTCCCGGACAGTAGCTCCTACGAGCAGTACTTC.

The CDR3, as DNA: TGTGCCAGCAGTTACGGCGGGAGGGCCGTCGCAATCTATGAGCAGTTCTTC. Amino acids: CASSYGGRAVAIYEQFF. The chain links TRBV6-5 to TRBJ2-1; 9 bases are shared with TRBD2. The CDR3 loop spans 17 amino acids. Trimming cost V 2 bases and J 8 bases; bases outside gene matches: 13. The V gene's germline CDR1 is MNHEY and CDR2 SVGAGI.

This clonotype was counted only a few times. The J gene is TRBJ2-5, the V gene TRBV7-2; 7 bases agree with TRBD2. This CDR3 spans 15 amino acids. With 5 bases clipped from V and 4 bases from J, the junction kept 10 bases outside the gene matches. CDR1 and CDR2 (germline): SGHTA, FQGNSA. In nucleotides, the CDR3 is TGTGCCAGCAGCGTAGTGGGAGGGTATGGAGAGACCCAGTACTTC. It encodes CASSVVGGYGETQYF. The full variable domain, its missing parts supplied by reference TRBV7-2 and TRBJ2-5, is GAGVSQSPSNKVTEKGKDVELRCDPISGHTALYWYRQSLGQGLEFLIYFQGNSAPDKSGLPSDRFSAERTGGSVSTLTIQRTQQEDSAVYLCASSVVGGYGETQYFGPGTRLLVL.

This clonotype turned up a few times. J is TRBJ2-7 and V is TRBV27; D may be TRBD1 or TRBD2 (6 bases each). Trimming took 0 bases from V and 4 from J, leaving 10 bases between them. This CDR3 is 14 amino acids long. Germline V CDR1 and CDR2: MNHEY, SMNVEV (reference sequence). This chain's CDR3 is CASSLSGGRYEQYF. The CDR3, as DNA: TGTGCCAGCAGTTTATCCGGGGGCAGGTACGAGCAGTACTTC.

The chain joins TRBV11-2 to TRBJ2-2; no clear D. The CDR3 length is 14 residues. The ends were cut back, 5 bases at V and 3 bases at J, with 10 bases in the middle. The germline V gene has CDR1 SGHAT and CDR2 FQNNGV. CDR3 sequence reads: CASSPMYDTGELFF. The CDR3 bases are TGTGCCAGCAGCCCAATGTACGACACCGGGGAGCTGTTTTTT.

This sequence joins TRBV9 and TRBJ1-1, with D uncertain. The CDR3 totals 17 residues. CDR1 SGDLS and CDR2 YYNGEE come from the germline V gene. Trimming took 4 bases from V and 1 from J, leaving 20 bases between them. CDR3 coding DNA: TGTGCCAGCAGCCCATTTCAGCGGGAAGTGGCGAACACTGAAGCTTTCTTT. Amino acid sequence: CASSPFQREVANTEAFF. Drawing the rest from reference TRBV9 and TRBJ1-1, the complete variable domain is DSGVTQTPKHLITATGQRVTLRCSPRSGDLSVYWYQQSLDQGLQFLIQYYNGEERAKGNILERFSAQQFPDLHSELNLSSLELGDSALYFCASSPFQREVANTEAFFGQGTRLTVV.

This clonotype occurred many times. The gene calls are TRBV27 and TRBJ1-1, with 7 bases aligning to TRBD1. Germline V gene sequence: CDR1 MNHEY, CDR2 SMNVEV (reference sequence). The trim removed 1 base at V and 5 bases at J, leaving 7 bases unmatched. The CDR3 extends over 15 amino acids. Written as DNA, the CDR3 is TGTGCCAGCAGTTTATTGCCACTACAGGGGACTGAAGCTTTCTTT. It yields the protein CASSLLPLQGTEAFF.

This clonotype was recorded a few times. The chain joins TRBV7-2 to TRBJ2-3; D not resolved. Trimming removed 3 bases at V and 4 bases at J, with 8 bases between. Germline V gives CDR1 SGHTA, CDR2 FQGNSA. The CDR3 has 13 amino acids. CDR3 region: CASSFGVADTQYF. For the CDR3, the DNA is TGTGCCAGCAGCTTCGGAGTGGCAGATACGCAGTATTTT.

The chain recombines TRBV7-9 with TRBJ2-5, with D hard to call. Trimming pared 1 base from V and 5 bases from J, leaving 5 bases between. Germline V gene data show CDR1 as SEHNR and CDR2 as FQNEAQ (reference sequence). The CDR3 extends over 12 amino acids. Here the CDR3 DNA reads TGTGCCAGCAGCTTAGATATGGAGACCCAGTACTTC. Translation: CASSLDMETQYF.

This clonotype was detected once. This chain links TRBV7-6 with TRBJ1-1; D is undetermined. There are 13 residues in the CDR3. Trimming stripped 10 bases from V and 0 bases from J, with 12 bases between. Germline V gene data show CDR1 as SGHVS and CDR2 as FNYEAQ. CDR3 nucleotides: TGTGCCACCTCGGCCACCGTGAACACTGAAGCTTTCTTT. Translating it yields CATSATVNTEAFF.

In this sample, this clonotype turned up a few times. The V call is TRBV4-2, the J call TRBJ1-1; D unresolved. The germline CDR1 and CDR2 sequences are LGHNA and YNFKEQ. The CDR3 contains 15 residues. With 0 bases removed from V and 0 bases from J, the gap between germline ends came to 8 bases. This chain's CDR3 is CASSQEEGLNTEAFF. CDR3 nucleotides: TGTGCCAGCAGCCAAGAAGAGGGTCTGAACACTGAAGCTTTCTTT.

CDR3 sequence (DNA): TGTGCCAGCAGCTCTAGAGGCGGGGGCTCCTACAATGAGCAGTTCTTC. It is translated as CASSSRGGGSYNEQFF. The rearrangement uses TRBV11-3 and TRBJ2-1, with 7 bases fitting TRBD2. Looked up from germline, CDR1 is SGHNT and CDR2 is YENEEA. This CDR3 has 16 amino acids. Trimming removed 4 bases from V and 0 bases from J; junction bases left unmatched: 6.

Only a few counts were recorded for this clonotype. This chain links TRBV7-9 with TRBJ2-7, with D possibly matching TRBD2 (6 bases). The CDR3 spans 16 residues. Germline values: CDR1 SEHNR, CDR2 FQNEAQ (reference sequence). Trimming removed 5 bases from V and 0 bases from J, with 17 bases in between. CDR3 bases: TGTGCCAGCAGCCCAGACGGAGGGCCGGGCTCCTACGAGCAGTACTTC. This codes for CASSPDGGPGSYEQYF.

Worth noting for this clonotype: One junction end does not reproduce the germline sequence, and a read error may be involved. V gene TRBV11-2 combines with J gene TRBJ2-5; possibly TRBD1 for D (6 bases). In germline, CDR1 is SGHAT, CDR2 FQNNGV. The CDR3 spans 15 residues. In DNA, the CDR3 is TGTGCCAGCTGCTTAACAGGGTCGAGGCAAGAGACCCAGTACTTC. This encodes CASCLTGSRQETQYF.

Only a few counts were recorded for this clonotype. J is TRBJ2-1 and V is TRBV12-3 or TRBV12-4, with D tentatively TRBD1 (6 bases). This CDR3 contains 15 residues. Trimming left V 5 bases short and J 8 bases short, with 19 bases between. The CDR3 sequence is CASSLDRVHPDEQFF. The CDR3 DNA reads as TGTGCCAGCAGTCTGGACAGAGTTCACCCCGATGAGCAGTTCTTC.

This clonotype showed up just a few times. The chain employs TRBV27 and TRBJ2-5; D possibly matches TRBD1 or TRBD2 (6 bases each). Germline V gene sequence: CDR1 MNHEY, CDR2 SMNVEV (reference sequence). Trimming removed 7 bases at V and 5 bases at J, with 17 bases between. The CDR3 runs 14 residues. The CDR3 DNA reads as TGTGCCAGCAACCTCGGGGGCCCCGGTGAGACCCAGTACTTC. As protein: CASNLGGPGETQYF.

The rearrangement uses TRBV2 and TRBJ2-1, with D unresolved. Trimming took off 7 bases at V and 0 bases at J, with 4 bases between the two ends. Per the germline V gene, CDR1 is SNHLY and CDR2 is FYNNEI. There are 12 residues in the CDR3. The CDR3: CASMASYNEQFF. The DNA of the CDR3 is TGTGCCAGCATGGCCTCCTACAATGAGCAGTTCTTC.

The chain combines TRBV20-1 with TRBJ2-5; the match to TRBD1 covers 9 bases. Germline V gene data show CDR1 as DFQATT and CDR2 as SNEGSKA (reference sequence). V was pared by 5 bases and J by 5 bases, with 9 bases of the junction left unmatched. This CDR3 is 14 amino acids long. CDR3 in amino acids: CSAEKGQGRETQYF. CDR3 nucleotides: TGCAGTGCTGAAAAGGGACAGGGTCGGGAGACCCAGTACTTC.

V and J are TRBV6-5 and TRBJ1-1, with no clear D. Germline V gene lookup returns CDR1 MNHEY and CDR2 SVGAGI. This CDR3 spans 13 amino acids. Between the trimmed V and J ends, which lost 6 bases and 0 bases, there was a span of 8 bases. The CDR3 nucleotides read TGTGCCAGCAGGACCAGTATGAACACTGAAGCTTTCTTT. Translating it yields CASRTSMNTEAFF.

The chain uses TRBV6-5 and TRBJ2-1, with D possibly being TRBD1 or TRBD2 (5 bases each). From germline, CDR1 is MNHEY and CDR2 SVGAGI. V lost 2 bases, J lost 10 bases, and 12 bases lay in between. The CDR3 spans 13 residues. The CDR3 protein is CASSYGGPGEQFF. CDR3 DNA: TGTGCCAGCAGTTACGGGGGTCCCGGAGAGCAGTTCTTC.

The rearrangement links TRBV27 to TRBJ2-5; TRBD2 is a possible D gene (5 bases). Germline V CDR1 and CDR2: MNHEY, SMNVEV (reference sequence). Trimming pared 3 bases from V and 1 base from J, leaving 18 bases between. The CDR3 has 17 amino acids. CDR3: CASSFSDSRESQETQYF. The CDR3 nucleotides are TGTGCCAGCAGTTTTTCCGATAGTAGGGAGTCCCAAGAGACCCAGTACTTC.

The chain has TRBV7-9 and TRBJ1-2; D ambiguous. V was shortened by 0 bases and J by 8 bases, with 7 bases between the two germline ends. This CDR3 comprises 12 residues. Germline assignment: CDR1 SEHNR and CDR2 FQNEAQ (reference sequence). CDR3 region: CASSLAGRGYTF. CDR3 nucleotide sequence: TGTGCCAGCAGCTTAGCAGGGCGCGGCTACACCTTC.

This sequence joins TRBV10-2 and TRBJ2-2; the D gene is possibly TRBD2 (7 bases). The CDR3 has 15 amino acids. V lost 2 bases and J 6 bases, leaving 13 bases between the germline ends. Germline assignment: CDR1 WSHSY and CDR2 SAAADI. The CDR3 reads CASSEGGAVAGELFF. CDR3 DNA: TGCGCCAGCAGTGAGGGGGGGGCCGTAGCCGGGGAGCTGTTTTTT.

There are many counts of this clonotype. The chain uses TRBV7-2 and TRBJ2-2; 12 bases are shared with TRBD2. This CDR3 has 16 amino acids. Losses at the gene ends were 6 bases for V and 5 bases for J; bases not matched to a gene: 7. CDR1 is SGHTA, CDR2 FQGNSA, per germline. CDR3 in amino acids: CASSPLAGGRTGELFF. As DNA, the CDR3 is TGTGCCAGCAGTCCACTAGCGGGAGGTCGGACCGGGGAGCTGTTTTTT.

This chain uses TRBV28 with TRBJ2-1, with TRBD2 identical over 11 bases. The CDR3 length is 14 residues. CDR1 is MDHEN and CDR2 is SYDVKM in the germline V gene. V trimming: 11 bases; J trimming: 3 bases; junction bases outside the gene matches: 6. The CDR3 nucleotides are TGTGCCCTGGGACTAGCGGATATCTACAATGAGCAGTTCTTC. Amino acids: CALGLADIYNEQFF.

The V and J genes are TRBV5-6 and TRBJ1-5; tentatively, D is TRBD1 (6 bases). The V end was cut by 4 bases, the J end by 0 bases, with 14 bases between. Germline CDR1 and CDR2: SGHDT and YYEEEE. The CDR3 sequence is 16 residues long. CDR3 DNA sequence: TGTGCCAGCAGCCCATGGGACAACTATAGCAATCAGCCCCAGCATTTT. It yields the protein CASSPWDNYSNQPQHF.